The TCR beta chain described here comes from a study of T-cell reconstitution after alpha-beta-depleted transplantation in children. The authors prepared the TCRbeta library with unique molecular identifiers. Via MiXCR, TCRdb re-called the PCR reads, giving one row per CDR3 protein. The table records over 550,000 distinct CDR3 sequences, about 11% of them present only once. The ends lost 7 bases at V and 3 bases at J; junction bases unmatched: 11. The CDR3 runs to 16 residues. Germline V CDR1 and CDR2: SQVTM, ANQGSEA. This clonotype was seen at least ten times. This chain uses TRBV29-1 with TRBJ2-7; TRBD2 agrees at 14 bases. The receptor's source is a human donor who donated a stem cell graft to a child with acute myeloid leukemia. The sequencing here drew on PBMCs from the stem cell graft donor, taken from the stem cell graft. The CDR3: CSGTGGGLAGDYEQYF. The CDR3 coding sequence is TGCAGCGGCACTGGGGGGGGACTAGCGGGAGACTACGAGCAGTACTTC.